This T cell receptor (beta chain) was identified in a study of cytomegalovirus exposure and HLA in healthy donors. Study findings and constraints: Later analysis showed TCR association rates varying by HLA locus, highest for DRB1 and lowest for HLA-C. A highly shared variant cluster was judged a likely technical artifact. Follow-up analysis seemed to connect common viral pathogens with several of the most significant clusters identified.

This PCR relied on a set of 60 Vbeta primers and 13 Jbeta primers. Data came from immunoSEQ multiplex PCR; TCRdb stores just in-frame clones and leaves some out. Of some 220,000 clones in the sample, about 80% were seen once. A remark on this clone: Antigen: not known.

V dropped 5 bases and J dropped 4 bases, with 18 bases sitting between them. The CDR3 runs 14 residues. Germline V gene sequence: CDR1 GTSNPN, CDR2 SVGIG (reference sequence). Material: PBMCs. The chain recombines TRBV30 with TRBJ2-7; possible D gene TRBD1, 6 bases. This sequence was found in a woman aged 60 to 75 in good health and CMV-seropositive. CDR3 amino acids: CAWVTPGAPYEQYF. CDR3 sequence (DNA): TGTGCCTGGGTTACTCCAGGGGCTCCTTACGAGCAGTACTTC.